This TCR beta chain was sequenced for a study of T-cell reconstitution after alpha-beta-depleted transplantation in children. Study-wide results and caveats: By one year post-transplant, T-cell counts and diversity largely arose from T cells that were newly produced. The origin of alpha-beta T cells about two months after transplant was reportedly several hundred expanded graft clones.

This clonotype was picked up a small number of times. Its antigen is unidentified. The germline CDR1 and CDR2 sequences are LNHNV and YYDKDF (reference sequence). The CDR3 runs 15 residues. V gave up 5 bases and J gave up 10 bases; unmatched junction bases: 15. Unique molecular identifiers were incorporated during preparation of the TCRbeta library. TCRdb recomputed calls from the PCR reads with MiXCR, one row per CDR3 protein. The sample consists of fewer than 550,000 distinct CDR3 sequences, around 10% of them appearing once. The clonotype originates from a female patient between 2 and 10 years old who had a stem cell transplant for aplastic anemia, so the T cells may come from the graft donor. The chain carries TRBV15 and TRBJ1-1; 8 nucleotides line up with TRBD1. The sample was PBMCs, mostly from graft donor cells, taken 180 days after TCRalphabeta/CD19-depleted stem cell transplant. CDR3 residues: CATSGTGTGLWGAFF. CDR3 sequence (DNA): TGTGCCACCAGCGGAACCGGGACAGGCTTATGGGGAGCTTTCTTT.